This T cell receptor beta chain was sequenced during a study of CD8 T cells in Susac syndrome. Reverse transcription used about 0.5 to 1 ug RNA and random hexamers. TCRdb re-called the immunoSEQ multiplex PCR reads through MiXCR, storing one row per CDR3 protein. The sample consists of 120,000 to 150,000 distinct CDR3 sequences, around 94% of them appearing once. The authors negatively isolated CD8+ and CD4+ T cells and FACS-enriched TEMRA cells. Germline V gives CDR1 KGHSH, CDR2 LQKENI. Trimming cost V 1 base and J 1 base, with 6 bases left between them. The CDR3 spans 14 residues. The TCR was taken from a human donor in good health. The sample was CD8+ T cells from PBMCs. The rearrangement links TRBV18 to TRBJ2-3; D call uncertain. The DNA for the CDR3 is TGTGCCAGCTCACCACGGAGAGGCACAGATACGCAGTATTTT. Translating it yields CASSPRRGTDTQYF.